This T cell receptor beta chain originates from a study of control samples from healthy donors and cancer patients (dated by TCRdb to 2018 to 2020). Library prep was done by the immunoSEQ multiplex PCR assay. What TCRdb holds here is the immuneACCESS table cut down to in-frame rearrangements. Part of the clones is not present; checked against another copy, under half of the missing clones reflect an unresolved V gene, and the others are unexplained. For this sample there are over 150,000 clones; just under 95% appear just once. Jointly, the top ten make up around 6.1% of the sample. From a lookup of the germline V gene (reference sequence), CDR1 and CDR2 are LNHDA and SQIVND. There are 14 amino acids in the CDR3, from cysteine to phenylalanine inclusive. Only the CDR3 DNA is retained, 42 bases long and in frame from the first base. Clipping removes 5 bases from V and 5 bases from J, with 8 as the unmatched junction base count.

Notes on this clone: The specificity of this receptor is unknown. No much larger clonotype is one base removed from it; base qualities were not supplied.

The sequence is built from TRBV19 and TRBJ2-7, with TRBD1 matching 8 junction bases. The clonotype comes from a man between 35 and 55 years old in good health. The sequenced sample was blood. The DNA sequence reads TGTGCCAGTAGTCCTGGGACAGGCGTCGACGAGCAGTACTTC. Its protein reads: CASSPGTGVDEQYF.